This TCR beta chain was found in a study of cytomegalovirus exposure and HLA in healthy donors. 60 Vbeta and 13 Jbeta primers were used in PCR. The method was immunoSEQ multiplex PCR; TCRdb's version includes in-frame clones alone and lacks a portion of them. The sample includes about 150,000 clones, around 79% of them seen just once. Each donor was healthy, and each was a bone marrow donor. From germline, CDR1 is SGHTS and CDR2 YDEGEE. Trimming took 4 bases from V and 7 from J; bases not matched to a gene: 5. The CDR3 covers 14 residues. The gene calls are TRBV5-8 and TRBJ1-6; 7 bases are shared with TRBD1. The clonotype originates from a man aged 25-45 years in good health and CMV-seropositive. The specimen was PBMCs. The DNA for the CDR3 is TGTGCCAGCAGCCTACGGACAGGCAATTCACCCCTCCACTTT. Translated: CASSLRTGNSPLHF.